This T cell receptor beta chain was obtained from a study of molecular identifiers for immune sequencing clone quantification. The use of previously described methods and listed TCR primers produced the bulk TCR libraries. Each CDR3 protein is one row after TCRdb ran MiXCR on the PCR reads. The repertoire holds hundreds of thousands of distinct CDR3 sequences, with roughly 21% as singletons. Comments on this clonotype: What it recognizes is unknown. The junction and the germline gene differ at one end; a read error may be behind it.

Naive CD8 library inputs spanned about 17,000 to 1,000,000 sorted cells and 10%, 30% or 50% RNA. For naive CD8 T cells, sorting used the CD8+CD4-CCR7+CD45RA+ phenotype. CDR3 length: 15 amino acids. Germline V gene data show CDR1 as DFQATT and CDR2 as SNEGSKA (reference sequence). Findings and caveats of the study: Over 98% of effector molecules, but under 1% in naive cells, were held by clones with more than 20 RNA copies.

Sequencing was done on a sample of naive CD8+ T cells from blood, with Jurkat cell RNA spiked in. Described subset: FACS-sorted CD8+CD4-CCR7+CD45RA+ naive T cells. The source is a human donor in good health. Some libraries in this study had Jurkat cell RNA spiked in. The chain is built from TRBV20-1 and TRBJ1-6; D uncertain. The CDR3 DNA reads TGCAGTGCTAGGAGGGTCGACTCCTATAATTCACCCCCCCACTTT. It specifies CSARRVDSYNSPPHF.